This T cell receptor beta chain was observed in a study of blood T cells in healthy people across ages (dated by TCRdb to 2014 to 2015). Describing the broader study: In model experiments, roughly one uniquely barcoded TCR beta cDNA molecule per two T cells was captured by template switching. The donors were split into four age groups: young (average roughly 15 years), middle-aged (roughly 39), aged (more than 60) and long-lived (approximately 80). For two donors (one aged 18 to 29 and one aged 80 or older), the study analyzed two additional independent replicas of 1 million unique cDNA reads from the same blood draw. Age-related changes in TCR beta repertoire diversity were measured in the study by deep sequencing normalized with unique cDNA molecular identifiers. Overall study results and their limits: Estimates of total diversity based on one million sequenced T cells were considered lower bounds and underestimates. The long-lived group showed more naive CD4+ T cells, fewer expanded clones and increased TCR diversity than the aged group, suggesting age selection. Because donor CMV infection status was unknown, age-related changes in expanded clonotypes were potentially confounded. Because profiling used bulk unsorted PBMCs, naive and antigen-experienced compartments could not be compared conclusively. There was a strong correlation between observed TCR beta diversity and the percentage of naive T cells measured by flow cytometry. Observed TCR beta diversity per million T cells fell roughly linearly with age, and a significant reduction was already apparent by age around 39.

As encoded in the germline V gene, CDR1 is SGHTA while CDR2 is FQGTGA. The CDR3 contains 18 residues, cysteine and phenylalanine counted. This entry keeps only the CDR3 DNA: 54 bases, framed from base 1. The junction shows trimming of 1 base on V and 0 bases on J, plus 18 bases between the germline ends. About this clonotype: Its antigen remains undetermined. Base-call qualities are not available, and no considerably larger clone is one nucleotide away.

Donors were a few dozen systemically healthy Caucasian individuals from Russia aged roughly 6 to 100 years. Each donor gave about 9.7 milliliters of peripheral blood, drawn into EDTA-treated Vacutainer tubes. Ficoll-Paque density-gradient centrifugation was used to isolate PBMCs, with at least 7 million per sample. Total RNA, at least 5 micrograms per sample, was extracted from PBMCs with Trizol reagent. Naive CD45RAhigh/CD27high T cell percentages were measured by flow cytometry on a PBMC aliquot from every donor. Preparation of the library involved 5' RACE. The data were produced on an Illumina HiSeq 2500. A second about 7 to 12 cycle PCR used a sample-barcoded 5' primer and a J-beta primer mix. Each TCR beta cDNA molecule received a unique molecular identifier from a template-switch 5' adaptor carrying 12 random nucleotides. Each sample yielded at least 3 million CDR3-containing paired-end reads. All of the RNA was converted into first-strand cDNA using the Mint cDNA synthesis kit, with a TRBC-specific oligonucleotide serving as the primer. Following uracil-DNA glycosylase treatment, a first 18-cycle PCR with universal primers M1SS and BC2_uni_R was performed on all cDNA. The original pipeline was this. For normalization, 1 million high-quality reads were randomly selected from each sample, with every read carrying a distinct molecular identifier. Instead of being binned into consensus sequences, reads that shared molecular identifiers were thrown out. MiTCR, with a Q25 quality threshold and the strictest error-elimination algorithm, was used for CDR3 identification, clonotype clustering and error correction. Lower-bound total TCR beta diversity was estimated with a nonparametric unseen species model using Euler transformation. The public sequencing data were trimmed at Q25 with fastp and processed into clonotypes with MiXCR by TCRdb, which kept only in-frame beta chains. Every CDR3 protein is listed once, alongside the most common genes and DNA of its rows. The V and J calls and clone size come from TCRdb's table, not from the authors' own analysis. The sample table holds some 760,000 distinct CDR3 sequences, of which just under 25% were seen once. The ten most abundant clones make up more than 8% of the sample.

This sample was also put to use in a study of T cells of mothers and their children. The second study also describes: The donors were nine systemically healthy Caucasian individuals, made up of three mothers and their six children. cDNA synthesis used all of the extracted RNA, with approximately 1.4 ug of RNA in each 15 ul reaction. In the second PCR, sample barcodes and 2-4 random nucleotides were introduced via the M1S primer. More than 8.5 million TCR beta CDR3 reads were obtained from each mother, and millions of reads were obtained from each child. Thymic selection shapes the output of TCR recombination in a similar way in related and unrelated pairs, and inherited differences have a minor effect. Related mother-child pairs always showed normalized repertoire overlap that was slightly higher than in unrelated mother-child pairs, though the difference was never significant. With a sensitivity of about 100 clones per million clonotypes, no persistent microchimeric T cell clones were detected. The study used deep NGS to compare TCR beta repertoires of mothers and children, seeking features distinguishing related mother-child pairs from unrelated individuals. Mothers averaged about 40 +/- 4 years of age and children averaged roughly 11 +/- 4 years. Libraries were sequenced on Illumina HiSeq 2000 with 100+100 nt paired-end reads after adapter ligation with NEBNext reagents. Mother and child libraries were prepared a month apart and sequenced in separate runs to prevent cross-contamination. Each donor had between about 500,000 and 2,100,000 distinct TCR beta clonotypes identified. Naive TCR beta clonotypes were estimated from low-frequency clonotypes matched to each donor's FACS-determined naive share, without sorting.

The clonotype was recovered from a boy aged 10-17 years in good health. The rearranged chain carries TRBV7-3 and TRBJ1-1; the D gene is perhaps TRBD1, on 6 matching bases. Sequencing used blood. The nucleotides are TGTGCCAGCAGCTTAAGGCCTCAACAGGGTCCGATGAACACTGAAGCTTTCTTT. Its amino acids are CASSLRPQQGPMNTEAFF. The full variable domain, completed from the reference TRBV7-3 and TRBJ1-1 proteins outside the CDR3, reads GAGVSQTPSNKVTEKGKYVELRCDPISGHTALYWYRQSLGQGPEFLIYFQGTGAADDSGLPNDRFFAVRPEGSVSTLKIQRTERGDSAVYLCASSLRPQQGPMNTEAFFGQGTRLTVV.